This T cell receptor beta chain is from a study of graft-versus-host responses after intestinal transplantation. Details on this clone: What it binds is not known.

Repertoires were generated with immunoSEQ multiplex PCR, while TCRdb's copy carries only in-frame clones and drops some. The sample comprises over 60,000 clones, 89% of which are singletons, and 1.5% to 2% rests with the top ten. Grafts had their tissue processed, releasing intraepithelial and lamina propria lymphocytes. Study-wide results and limits: Individuals carrying graft-donor T cell macrochimerism showed high graft-versus-host to host-versus-graft clonal ratios in allografts. HvG clone declines early post-transplant were associated with peak circulating GvH levels.

The specimen comprised ileum tissue, sampled roughly 54 weeks after transplant. The sequence derives from a human patient who received an intestinal transplant, so some T cells may come from the graft donor.

The CDR3: CASSYVGGPYNEQFF. For the CDR3, the DNA is TGTGCCAGCAGTTACGTGGGAGGACCTTACAATGAGCAGTTCTTC. The V gene is TRBV6-5, the J gene TRBJ2-1; D might be TRBD2 (6 bases). From germline, CDR1 is MNHEY and CDR2 SVGAGI. The CDR3 totals 15 residues. The V and J ends lost 2 bases and 4 bases respectively, with 12 bases between them.